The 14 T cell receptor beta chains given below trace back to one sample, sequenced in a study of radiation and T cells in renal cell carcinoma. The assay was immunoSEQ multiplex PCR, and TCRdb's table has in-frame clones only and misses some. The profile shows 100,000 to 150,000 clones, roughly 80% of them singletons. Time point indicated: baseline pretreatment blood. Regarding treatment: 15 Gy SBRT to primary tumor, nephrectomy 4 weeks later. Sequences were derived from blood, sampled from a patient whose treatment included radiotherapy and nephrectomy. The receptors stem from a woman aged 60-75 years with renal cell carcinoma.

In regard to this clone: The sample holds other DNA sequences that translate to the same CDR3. Here the CDR3 reads CASSPPGPRYGYTF. For the CDR3, the DNA is TGTGCCAGCTCACCGCCGGGACCCCGCTATGGCTACACCTTC. This chain connects TRBV18 to TRBJ1-2, with D perhaps matching TRBD1 (5 bases). The germline V gene has CDR1 KGHSH and CDR2 LQKENI. Trimming removed 3 bases from V and 4 bases from J, with 12 bases in between. The CDR3 has 14 amino acids.

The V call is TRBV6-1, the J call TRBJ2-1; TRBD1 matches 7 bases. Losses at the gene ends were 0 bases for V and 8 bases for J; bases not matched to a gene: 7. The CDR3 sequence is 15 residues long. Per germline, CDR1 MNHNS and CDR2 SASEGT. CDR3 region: CASSEARGRTDEQFF. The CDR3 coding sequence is TGTGCCAGCAGTGAAGCAAGGGGGCGCACGGATGAGCAGTTCTTC.

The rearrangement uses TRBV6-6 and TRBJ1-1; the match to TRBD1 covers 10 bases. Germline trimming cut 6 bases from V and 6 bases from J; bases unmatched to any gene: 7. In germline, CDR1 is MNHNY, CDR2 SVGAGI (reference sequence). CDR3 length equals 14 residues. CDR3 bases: TGTGCCAGCAGGTTGGGACAGGGGAGGCCTGAAGCTTTCTTT. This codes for CASRLGQGRPEAFF.

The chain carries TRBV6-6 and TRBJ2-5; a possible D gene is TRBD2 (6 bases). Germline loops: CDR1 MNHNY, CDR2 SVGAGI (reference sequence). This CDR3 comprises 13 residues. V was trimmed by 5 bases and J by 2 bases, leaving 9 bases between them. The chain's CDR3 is CASSRGLQETQYF. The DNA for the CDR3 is TGTGCCAGCAGTCGGGGACTGCAAGAGACCCAGTACTTC.

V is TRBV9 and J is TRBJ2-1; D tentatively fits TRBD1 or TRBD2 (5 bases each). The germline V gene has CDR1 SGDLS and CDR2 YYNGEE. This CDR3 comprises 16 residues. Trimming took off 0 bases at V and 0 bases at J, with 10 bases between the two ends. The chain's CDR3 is CASSVDWGSSYNEQFF. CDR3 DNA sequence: TGTGCCAGCAGCGTAGACTGGGGGAGCTCCTACAATGAGCAGTTCTTC.

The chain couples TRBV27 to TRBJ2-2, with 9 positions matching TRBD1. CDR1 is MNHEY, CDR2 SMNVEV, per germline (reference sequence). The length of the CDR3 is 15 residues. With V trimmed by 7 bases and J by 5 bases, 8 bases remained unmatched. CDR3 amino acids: CASKYGTGLTGELFF. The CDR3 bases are TGTGCCAGCAAATACGGGACAGGGCTTACCGGGGAGCTGTTTTTT.

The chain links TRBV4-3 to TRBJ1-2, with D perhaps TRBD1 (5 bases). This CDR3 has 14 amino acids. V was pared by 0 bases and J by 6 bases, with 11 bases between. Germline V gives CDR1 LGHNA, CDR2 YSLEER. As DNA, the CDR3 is TGCGCCAGCAGCCAAGATTCGGGGGTTAATGGCTACACCTTC. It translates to CASSQDSGVNGYTF.

The CDR3 spells CSVDVGTGGETQYF. CDR3 in DNA: TGCAGCGTTGATGTCGGGACAGGGGGCGAGACCCAGTACTTC. V and J are TRBV29-1 and TRBJ2-5, with 12 bases matching TRBD1. The CDR3 is made up of 14 amino acids. V lost 3 bases and J lost 5; bases outside the gene matches: 4. CDR1 is SQVTM, CDR2 ANQGSEA, per germline. Drawing the rest from reference TRBV29-1 and TRBJ2-5, the complete variable domain is SAVISQKPSRDICQRGTSLTIQCQVDSQVTMMFWYRQQPGQSLTLIATANQGSEATYESGFVIDKFPISRPNLTFSTLTVSNMSPEDSSIYLCSVDVGTGGETQYFGPGTRLLVL.

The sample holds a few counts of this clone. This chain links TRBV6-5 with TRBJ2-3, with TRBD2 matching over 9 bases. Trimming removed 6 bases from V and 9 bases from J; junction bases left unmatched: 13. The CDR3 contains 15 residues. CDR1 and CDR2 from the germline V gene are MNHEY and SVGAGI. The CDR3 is CASSLTAGGSATQYF. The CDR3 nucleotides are TGTGCCAGCAGCCTCACAGCGGGAGGCTCCGCAACGCAGTATTTT.

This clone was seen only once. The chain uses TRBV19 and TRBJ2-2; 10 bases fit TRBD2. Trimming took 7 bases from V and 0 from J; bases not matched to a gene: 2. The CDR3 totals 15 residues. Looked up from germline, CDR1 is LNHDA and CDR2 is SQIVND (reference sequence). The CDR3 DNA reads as TGTGCCAGTATAACTAGCGGGGCGAACACCGGGGAGCTGTTTTTT. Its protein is CASITSGANTGELFF.

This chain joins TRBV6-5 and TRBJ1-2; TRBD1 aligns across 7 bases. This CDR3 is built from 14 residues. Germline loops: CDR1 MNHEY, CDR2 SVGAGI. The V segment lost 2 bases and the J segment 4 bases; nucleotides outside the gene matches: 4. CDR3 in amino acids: CASSYRTGSYGYTF. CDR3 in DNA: TGTGCCAGCAGTTACCGGACAGGCTCCTATGGCTACACCTTC.

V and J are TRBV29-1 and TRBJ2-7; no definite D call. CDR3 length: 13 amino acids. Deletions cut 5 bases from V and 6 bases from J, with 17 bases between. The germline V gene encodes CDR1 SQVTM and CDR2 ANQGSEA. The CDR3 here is CSVSTARFTEQYF. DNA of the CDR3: TGCAGCGTTTCCACGGCCAGGTTCACCGAGCAGTACTTC.

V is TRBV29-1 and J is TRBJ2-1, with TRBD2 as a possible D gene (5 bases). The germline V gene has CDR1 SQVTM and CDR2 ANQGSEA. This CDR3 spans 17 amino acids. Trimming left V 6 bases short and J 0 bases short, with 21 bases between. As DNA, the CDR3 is TGCAGCGTGGATGGGGTAGGTAGCGCGAGCTCCTACAATGAGCAGTTCTTC. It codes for CSVDGVGSASSYNEQFF.

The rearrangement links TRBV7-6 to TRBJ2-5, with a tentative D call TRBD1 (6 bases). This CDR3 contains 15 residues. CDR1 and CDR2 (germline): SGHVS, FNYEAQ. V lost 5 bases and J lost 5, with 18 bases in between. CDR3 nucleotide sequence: TGTGCCAGCAGCCACACAGGGTTGGTTGTGGAGACCCAGTACTTC. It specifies CASSHTGLVVETQYF.